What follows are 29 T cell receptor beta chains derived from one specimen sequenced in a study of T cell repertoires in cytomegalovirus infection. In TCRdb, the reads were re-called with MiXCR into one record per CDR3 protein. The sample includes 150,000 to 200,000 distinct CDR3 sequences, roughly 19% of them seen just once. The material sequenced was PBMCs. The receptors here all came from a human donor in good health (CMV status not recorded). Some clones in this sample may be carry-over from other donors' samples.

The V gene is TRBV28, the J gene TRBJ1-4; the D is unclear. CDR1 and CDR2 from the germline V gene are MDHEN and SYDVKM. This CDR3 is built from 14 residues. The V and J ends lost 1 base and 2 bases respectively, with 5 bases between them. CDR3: CASSLSQTNEKLFF. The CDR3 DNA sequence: TGTGCCAGCAGTTTATCACAGACTAATGAAAAACTGTTTTTT. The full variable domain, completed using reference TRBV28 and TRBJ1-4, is DVKVTQSSRYLVKRTGEKVFLECVQDMDHENMFWYRQDPGLGLRLIYFSYDVKMKEKGDIPEGYSVSREKKERFSLILESASTNQTSMYLCASSLSQTNEKLFFGSGTQLSVL.

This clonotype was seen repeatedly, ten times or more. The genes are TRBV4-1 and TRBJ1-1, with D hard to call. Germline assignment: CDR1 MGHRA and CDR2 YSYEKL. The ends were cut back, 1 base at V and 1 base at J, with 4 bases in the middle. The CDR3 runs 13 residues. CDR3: CASSQGRNTEAFF. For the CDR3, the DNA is TGCGCCAGCAGCCAAGGTAGGAACACTGAAGCTTTCTTT.

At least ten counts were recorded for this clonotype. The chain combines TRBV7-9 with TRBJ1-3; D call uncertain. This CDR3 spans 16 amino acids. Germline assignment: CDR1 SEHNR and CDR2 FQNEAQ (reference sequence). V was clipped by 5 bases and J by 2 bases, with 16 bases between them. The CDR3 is CASSKSPGTAGNTIYF. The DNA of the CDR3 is TGTGCCAGCAGCAAAAGTCCGGGAACAGCTGGAAACACCATATATTTT.

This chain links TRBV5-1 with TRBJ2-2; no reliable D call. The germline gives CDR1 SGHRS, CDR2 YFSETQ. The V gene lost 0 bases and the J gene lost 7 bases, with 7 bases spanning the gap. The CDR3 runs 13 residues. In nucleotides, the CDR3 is TGCGCCAGCAGCTTGGATGGGTACGGGGAGCTGTTTTTT. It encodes CASSLDGYGELFF.

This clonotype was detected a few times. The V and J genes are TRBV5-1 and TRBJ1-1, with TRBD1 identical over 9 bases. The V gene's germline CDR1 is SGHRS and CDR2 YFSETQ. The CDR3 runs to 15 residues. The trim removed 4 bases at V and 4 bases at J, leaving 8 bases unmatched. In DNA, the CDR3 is TGCGCCAGCAGCCGGGACAGGGTGGATGTCACTGAAGCTTTCTTT. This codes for CASSRDRVDVTEAFF. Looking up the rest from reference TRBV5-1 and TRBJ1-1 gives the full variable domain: KAGVTQTPRYLIKTRGQQVTLSCSPISGHRSVSWYQQTPGQGLQFLFEYFSETQRNKGNFPGRFSGRQFSNSRSEMNVSTLELGDSALYLCASSRDRVDVTEAFFGQGTRLTVV.

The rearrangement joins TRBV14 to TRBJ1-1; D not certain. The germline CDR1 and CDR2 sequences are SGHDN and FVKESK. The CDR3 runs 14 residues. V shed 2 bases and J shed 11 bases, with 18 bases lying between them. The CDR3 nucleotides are TGTGCCAGCAGCCAAAGGGTTCTGGCAGAACCTGCTTTCTTT. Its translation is CASSQRVLAEPAFF.

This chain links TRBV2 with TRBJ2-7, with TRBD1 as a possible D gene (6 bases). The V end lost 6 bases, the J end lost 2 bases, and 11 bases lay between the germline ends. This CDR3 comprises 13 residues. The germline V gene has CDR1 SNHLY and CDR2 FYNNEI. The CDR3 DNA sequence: TGTGCCAGCAGCTACGACAGGCCCTACGAGCAGTACTTC. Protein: CASSYDRPYEQYF.

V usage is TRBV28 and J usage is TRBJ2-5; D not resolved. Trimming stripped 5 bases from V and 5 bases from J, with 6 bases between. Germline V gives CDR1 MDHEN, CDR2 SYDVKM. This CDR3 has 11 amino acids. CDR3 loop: CASSGMETQYF. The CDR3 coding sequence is TGTGCCAGCAGTGGGATGGAGACCCAGTACTTC.

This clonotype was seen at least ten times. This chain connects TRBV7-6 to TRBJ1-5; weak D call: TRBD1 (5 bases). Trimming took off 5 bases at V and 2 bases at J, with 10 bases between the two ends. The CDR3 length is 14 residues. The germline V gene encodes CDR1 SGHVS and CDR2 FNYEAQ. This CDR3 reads CASSIGVGNQPQHF. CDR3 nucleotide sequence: TGTGCCAGCAGCATAGGGGTGGGCAATCAGCCCCAGCATTTT.

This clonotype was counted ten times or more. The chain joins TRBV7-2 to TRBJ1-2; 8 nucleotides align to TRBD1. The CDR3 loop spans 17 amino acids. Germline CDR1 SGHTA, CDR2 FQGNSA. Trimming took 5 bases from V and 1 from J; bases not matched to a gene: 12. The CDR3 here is CASSHGSGGRRNYGYTF. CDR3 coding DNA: TGTGCCAGCAGCCACGGCTCAGGGGGCCGGCGTAACTATGGCTACACCTTC.

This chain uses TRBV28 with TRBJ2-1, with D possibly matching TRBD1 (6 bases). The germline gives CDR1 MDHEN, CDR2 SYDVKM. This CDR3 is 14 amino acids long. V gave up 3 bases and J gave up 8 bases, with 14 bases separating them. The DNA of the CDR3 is TGTGCCAGCAGTTTGGGGTCCAGGGGCGATGAGCAGTTCTTC. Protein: CASSLGSRGDEQFF.

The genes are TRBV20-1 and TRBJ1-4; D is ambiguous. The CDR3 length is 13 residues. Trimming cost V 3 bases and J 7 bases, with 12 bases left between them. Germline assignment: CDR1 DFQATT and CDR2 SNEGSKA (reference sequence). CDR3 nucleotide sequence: TGCAGTGCTAGGTTGGGGATGGGTGAAAAACTGTTTTTT. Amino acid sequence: CSARLGMGEKLFF.

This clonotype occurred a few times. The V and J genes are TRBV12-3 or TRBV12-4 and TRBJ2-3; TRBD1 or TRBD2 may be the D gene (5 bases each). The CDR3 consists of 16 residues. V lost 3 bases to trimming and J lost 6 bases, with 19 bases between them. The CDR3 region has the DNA TGTGCCAGCAGTTTCTTGTTGGGACCCACACGCGATACGCAGTATTTT. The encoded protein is CASSFLLGPTRDTQYF.

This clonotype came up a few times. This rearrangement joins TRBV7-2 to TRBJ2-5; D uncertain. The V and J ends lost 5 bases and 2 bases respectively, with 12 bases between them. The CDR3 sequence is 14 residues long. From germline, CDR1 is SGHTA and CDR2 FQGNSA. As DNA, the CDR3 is TGTGCCAGCAGCCCCGGTCGTTCACAAGAGACCCAGTACTTC. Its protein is CASSPGRSQETQYF. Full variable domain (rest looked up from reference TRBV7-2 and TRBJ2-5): GAGVSQSPSNKVTEKGKDVELRCDPISGHTALYWYRQSLGQGLEFLIYFQGNSAPDKSGLPSDRFSAERTGGSVSTLTIQRTQQEDSAVYLCASSPGRSQETQYFGPGTRLLVL.

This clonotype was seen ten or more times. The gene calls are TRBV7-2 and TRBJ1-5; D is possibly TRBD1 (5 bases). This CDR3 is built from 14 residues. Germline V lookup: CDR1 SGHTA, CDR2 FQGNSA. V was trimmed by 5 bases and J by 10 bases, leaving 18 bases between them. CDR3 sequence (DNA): TGTGCCAGCAGCGCCCTCGGGAGCAGGGATCCCCAGCATTTT. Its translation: CASSALGSRDPQHF.

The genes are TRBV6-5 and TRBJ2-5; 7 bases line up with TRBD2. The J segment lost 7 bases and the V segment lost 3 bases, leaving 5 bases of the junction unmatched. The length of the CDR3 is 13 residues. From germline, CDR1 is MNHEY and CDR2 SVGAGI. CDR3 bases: TGTGCCAGCAGTTATGTCTCGGGGGGGACCCAGTACTTC. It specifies CASSYVSGGTQYF.

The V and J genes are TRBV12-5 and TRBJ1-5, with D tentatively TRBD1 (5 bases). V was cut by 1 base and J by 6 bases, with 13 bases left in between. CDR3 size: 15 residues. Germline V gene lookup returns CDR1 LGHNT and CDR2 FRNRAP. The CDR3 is CASGLGLSGTQPQHF. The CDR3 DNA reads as TGTGCTAGTGGTTTGGGACTTTCGGGGACTCAGCCCCAGCATTTT.

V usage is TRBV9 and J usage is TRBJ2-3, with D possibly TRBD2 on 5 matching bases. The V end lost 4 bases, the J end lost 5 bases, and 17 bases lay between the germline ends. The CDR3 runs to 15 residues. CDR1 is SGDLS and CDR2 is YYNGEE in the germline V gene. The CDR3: CASSLLGERGDTQYF. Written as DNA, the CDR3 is TGTGCCAGCAGCCTACTGGGAGAGCGAGGAGATACGCAGTATTTT.

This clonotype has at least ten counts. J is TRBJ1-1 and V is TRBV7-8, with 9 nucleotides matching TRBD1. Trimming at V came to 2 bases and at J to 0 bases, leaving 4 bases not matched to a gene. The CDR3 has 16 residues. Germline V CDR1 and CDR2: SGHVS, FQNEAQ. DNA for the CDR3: TGTGCCAGCAGCTTACCGGGGACAGGGTTGAACACTGAAGCTTTCTTT. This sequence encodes CASSLPGTGLNTEAFF.

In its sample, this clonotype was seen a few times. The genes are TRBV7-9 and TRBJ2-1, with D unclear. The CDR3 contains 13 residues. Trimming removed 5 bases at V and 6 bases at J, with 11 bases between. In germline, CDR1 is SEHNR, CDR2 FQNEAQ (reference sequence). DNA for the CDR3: TGTGCCAGCAGCAAGGACCCGGTCAATGAGCAGTTCTTC. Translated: CASSKDPVNEQFF.

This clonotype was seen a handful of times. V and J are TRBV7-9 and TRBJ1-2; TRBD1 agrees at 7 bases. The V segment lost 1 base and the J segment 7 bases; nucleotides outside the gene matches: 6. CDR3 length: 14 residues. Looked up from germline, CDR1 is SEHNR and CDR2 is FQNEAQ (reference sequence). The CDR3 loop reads CASSLENRGLGYTF. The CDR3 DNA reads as TGTGCCAGCAGCTTAGAGAACAGGGGCCTTGGCTACACCTTC.

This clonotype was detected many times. CDR3 sequence (DNA): TGTGCCAGCAGCTTGGGACGGGGGTCCTACAATGAGCAGTTCTTC. Protein: CASSLGRGSYNEQFF. J is TRBJ2-1 and V is TRBV7-2; possibly TRBD2 for D (6 bases). The CDR3 has 15 residues. Trimming left V 3 bases short and J 1 base short, with 10 bases between. CDR1 and CDR2 (germline): SGHTA, FQGNSA.

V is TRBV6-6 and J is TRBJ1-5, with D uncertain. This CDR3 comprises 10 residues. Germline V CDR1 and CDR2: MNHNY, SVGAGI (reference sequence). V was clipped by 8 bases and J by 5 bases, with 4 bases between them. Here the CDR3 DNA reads TGTGCCAGCGGGTATCAGCCCCAGCATTTT. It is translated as CASGYQPQHF.

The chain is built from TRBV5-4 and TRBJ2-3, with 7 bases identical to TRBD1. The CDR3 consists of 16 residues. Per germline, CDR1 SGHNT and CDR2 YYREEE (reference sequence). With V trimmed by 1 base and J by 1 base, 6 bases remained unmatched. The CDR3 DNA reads TGTGCCAGCAGCTTGCCGACAGGGATTGGCACAGATACGCAGTATTTT. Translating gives CASSLPTGIGTDTQYF.

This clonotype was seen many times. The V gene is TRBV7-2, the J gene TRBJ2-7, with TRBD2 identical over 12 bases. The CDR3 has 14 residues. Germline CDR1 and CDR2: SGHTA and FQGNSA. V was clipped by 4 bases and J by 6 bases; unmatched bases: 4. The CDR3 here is CASSSTSGGREQYF. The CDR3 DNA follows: TGTGCCAGCAGCTCGACTAGCGGGGGTCGCGAGCAGTACTTC.

The CDR3 DNA is TGTGCCATCACCCGGGACCGAGACTACGAGCAGTACTTC. Its protein is CAITRDRDYEQYF. The chain joins TRBV10-3 to TRBJ2-7, with D perhaps being TRBD1 or TRBD2 (5 bases each). Looked up from germline, CDR1 is ENHRY and CDR2 is SYGVKD. The CDR3 has 13 residues. Trimming removed 7 bases at V and 3 bases at J, with 13 bases between.

The CDR3: CASSFGQSLKAFF. The CDR3 nucleotides are TGTGCCAGCAGTTTCGGACAGTCCCTGAAAGCTTTCTTT. This chain uses TRBV27 with TRBJ1-1; TRBD1 is a possible D gene (6 bases). The CDR3 contains 13 residues. V was cut by 3 bases and J by 9 bases, with 14 bases left in between. Germline V gene lookup returns CDR1 MNHEY and CDR2 SMNVEV (reference sequence).

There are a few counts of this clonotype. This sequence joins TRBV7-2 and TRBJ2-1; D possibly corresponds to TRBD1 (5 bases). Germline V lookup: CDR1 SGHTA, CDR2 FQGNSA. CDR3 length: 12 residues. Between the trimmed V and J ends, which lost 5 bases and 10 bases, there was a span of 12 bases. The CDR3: CASSLRKGEQFF. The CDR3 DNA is TGTGCCAGCAGCCTACGAAAGGGGGAGCAGTTCTTC. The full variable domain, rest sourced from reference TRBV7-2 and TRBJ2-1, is GAGVSQSPSNKVTEKGKDVELRCDPISGHTALYWYRQSLGQGLEFLIYFQGNSAPDKSGLPSDRFSAERTGGSVSTLTIQRTQQEDSAVYLCASSLRKGEQFFGPGTRLTVL.

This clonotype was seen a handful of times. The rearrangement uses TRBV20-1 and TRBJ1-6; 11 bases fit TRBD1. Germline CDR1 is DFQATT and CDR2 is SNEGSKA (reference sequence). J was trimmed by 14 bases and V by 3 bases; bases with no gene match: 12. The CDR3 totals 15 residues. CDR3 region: CSASRRGQGEFTLHF. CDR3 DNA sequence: TGCAGTGCTAGCCGCCGGGGACAGGGGGAATTCACCCTCCACTTT.